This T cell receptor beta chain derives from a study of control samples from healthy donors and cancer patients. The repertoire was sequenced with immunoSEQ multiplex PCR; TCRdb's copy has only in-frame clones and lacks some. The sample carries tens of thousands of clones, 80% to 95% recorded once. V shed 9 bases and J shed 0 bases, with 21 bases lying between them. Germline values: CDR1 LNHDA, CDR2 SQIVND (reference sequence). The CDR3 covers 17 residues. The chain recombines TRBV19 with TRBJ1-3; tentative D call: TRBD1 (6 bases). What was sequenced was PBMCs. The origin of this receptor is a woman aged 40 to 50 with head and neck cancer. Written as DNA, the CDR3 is TGTGCCAGCATAAAAAGGGCAGGGGAAGACTCTGGAAACACCATATATTTT. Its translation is CASIKRAGEDSGNTIYF.